Below, 2 T cell receptor beta chains from the same sample are listed, as sequenced in a study of blood T cell repertoires in COVID-19 (dated by TCRdb to 2019 to 2021). Library prep was done by the immunoSEQ multiplex PCR assay. Entries here come from immuneACCESS through TCRdb and include only in-frame sequences with V and J called. Some clones fail to appear in such tables; in the studies checked, an unresolved V gene covers under half of the shortfall, and the cause of the remainder is unknown. This sample comprises under 150,000 clones, just over 90% of them detected only once. Together, the top ten hold 1.8% of the sample. Sequencing was performed on peripheral blood. These receptors came from a human donor with active COVID-19. The donor label of this sample is uncertain.

The chain has TRBV6-5 and TRBJ2-7, with 12 nucleotides matching TRBD1. The germline gives CDR1 MNHEY, CDR2 SVGAGI. CDR3 length: 14 residues. The junction had 1 base not matched to a gene; V was cut back by 2 bases and J by 5 bases. DNA for the CDR3: TGTGCCAGCAGTTACGGGACAGGGGGCGACGAGCAGTACTTC. This encodes CASSYGTGGDEQYF.

The V gene is TRBV4-1, the J gene TRBJ1-2, with 11 bases matching TRBD1. Looked up from germline, CDR1 is MGHRA and CDR2 is YSYEKL. V shed 9 bases and J 0 bases; nucleotides not matched to a gene: 6. The CDR3 is made up of 15 amino acids. CDR3 region: CASKPGQGANYGYTF. CDR3 bases: TGCGCCAGTAAGCCGGGACAGGGGGCTAACTATGGCTACACCTTC.